This T cell receptor beta chain was sequenced during a study of T cell responses to AZD1222 COVID-19 vaccine. Whole-study findings and limits: Donors were mostly white British, more females; clonal diversity possibly underestimated.

In regard to this clone: Its target is unknown.

This table comes from immunoSEQ multiplex PCR, and its TCRdb copy is limited to in-frame clones, with some not included. The profile shows more than 50,000 clones, 70% to 90% of them singletons. With 2 bases removed from V and 2 bases from J, the gap between germline ends came to 8 bases. Germline V gene sequence: CDR1 MNHNY, CDR2 SVGAGI (reference sequence). This CDR3 spans 14 amino acids. The receptor's source is an adult in good health. The chain links TRBV6-6 to TRBJ2-3; D is undetermined. Here the sequenced sample was peripheral blood, taken on day 0 of AZD1222 vaccination. CDR3 in DNA: TGTGCCAGCAGTTACATGGTTTACACAGATACGCAGTATTTT. Encoded protein: CASSYMVYTDTQYF.